The next 25 T cell receptor beta chains were all read from a single sample in a study of identical twins. TCRdb recomputed calls from the 5' RACE reads with MiXCR, one row per CDR3 protein. The sample records 300,000 to 350,000 distinct CDR3 sequences, roughly an eighth being singletons. This same sample was also taken into another study, of yellow fever vaccine responses in identical twins.

The specimen was CD8+ T cells sorted from blood. The receptors were gathered from a woman aged 18 to 35 in good health.

V gene TRBV6-5 combines with J gene TRBJ2-1, with TRBD2 identical over 7 bases. Looked up from germline, CDR1 is MNHEY and CDR2 is SVGAGI. J lost 6 bases, V lost 2 bases, and 7 bases had no gene match. This CDR3 is built from 15 residues. The CDR3 sequence: CASSYGSGNGNEQFF. The CDR3 region has the DNA TGTGCCAGCAGTTACGGAAGCGGGAATGGCAATGAGCAGTTCTTC.

There are many counts of this clonotype. The gene calls are TRBV7-2 and TRBJ2-1, with 14 positions matching TRBD2. Germline-derived CDR1 and CDR2 are SGHTA and FQGNSA. CDR3 length: 16 amino acids. J gave up 8 bases and V 3 bases, and 6 bases lay outside the gene matches. In DNA, the CDR3 is TGTGCCAGCAGCTTTCTTCTGGGACTAGCGGGAGATGAGCAGTTCTTC. Its protein is CASSFLLGLAGDEQFF.

This clonotype has a handful of counts. The genes are TRBV6-1 and TRBJ2-2; 7 bases fit TRBD1. CDR3 size: 17 residues. V was pared by 6 bases and J by 2 bases, with 12 bases of the junction left unmatched. CDR1 is MNHNS, CDR2 SASEGT, per germline. The CDR3 DNA reads TGTGCCAGCAGAGCCACGCCGGGACAGACAAACACCGGGGAGCTGTTTTTT. It encodes CASRATPGQTNTGELFF.

A few counts support this clonotype. The chain links TRBV6-1 to TRBJ2-7; unclear D gene. V shed 6 bases and J shed 4 bases, with 16 bases lying between them. In germline, CDR1 is MNHNS, CDR2 SASEGT. This CDR3 region has 14 residues. CDR3 nucleotide sequence: TGTGCCAGCAGCCCTACGGGCCTACTATACGAGCAGTACGTC. It is translated as CASSPTGLLYEQYV.

This clonotype turned up a few times. The chain links TRBV7-9 to TRBJ2-1; 11 bases fit TRBD2. CDR1 and CDR2 from the germline V gene are SEHNR and FQNEAQ (reference sequence). V lost 5 bases, J lost 6 bases, and 6 bases stayed unmatched. CDR3 size: 15 residues. This CDR3 reads CASSASGGSGNEQFF. In DNA form, the CDR3 reads TGTGCCAGCAGCGCTAGCGGGGGGTCTGGCAATGAGCAGTTCTTC.

The V gene is TRBV7-9, the J gene TRBJ2-1; 14 bases map to TRBD2. CDR1 SEHNR and CDR2 FQNEAQ come from the germline V gene (reference sequence). The CDR3 is 16 residues long. V lost 5 bases, J lost 4 bases, and 4 bases stayed unmatched. This CDR3 reads CASSGTSGSLYNEQFF. The CDR3 nucleotides read TGTGCCAGCAGCGGGACTAGCGGGAGTTTATACAATGAGCAGTTCTTC.

This clonotype has only a few counts. This chain uses TRBV12-3 or TRBV12-4 with TRBJ2-5; 13 nucleotides agree with TRBD2. The CDR3 length is 23 residues. V was clipped by 3 bases and J by 2 bases; unmatched bases: 24. DNA of the CDR3: TGTGCCAGCAGTTTTTGGGCCGGGACTAGCGGGGCGGAGCAACTTTTTATACAAGAGACCCAGTACTTC. Its protein product is CASSFWAGTSGAEQLFIQETQYF.

The J gene is TRBJ2-3, the V gene TRBV11-1; D call uncertain. Germline V gene lookup returns CDR1 SGHAT and CDR2 FQDESV (reference sequence). V lost 5 bases and J 2 bases, leaving 14 bases between the germline ends. The CDR3 loop spans 15 amino acids. This CDR3 is CASSPSRIDTDTQYF. The DNA of the CDR3 is TGTGCCAGCAGCCCCAGCCGGATAGACACAGATACGCAGTATTTT.

This clonotype occurred many times. Germline and junction disagree at one end, which may indicate a read error. The chain has TRBV6-1 and TRBJ2-2; TRBD2 agrees at 8 bases. From germline, CDR1 is MNHNS and CDR2 SASEGT. The length of the CDR3 is 14 residues. CDR3 sequence reads: CATSSGTNTGELFF. DNA for the CDR3: TGTGCCACCAGTAGCGGGACTAACACCGGGGAGCTGTTTTTT.

This clonotype occurred many times. This sequence joins TRBV24-1 and TRBJ2-1; D may be TRBD1 (7 bases). The germline V gene encodes CDR1 KGHDR and CDR2 SFDVKD. V shed 3 bases and J shed 0 bases, with 11 bases lying between them. The CDR3 has 16 amino acids. CDR3 protein: CATSDIQGGSYNEQFF. CDR3 bases: TGTGCCACCAGTGATATTCAGGGGGGCTCCTACAATGAGCAGTTCTTC.

Only one count was recorded for this clonotype. This chain links TRBV24-1 with TRBJ2-4; D is possibly TRBD1 (7 bases). Trimming took 3 bases from V and 7 from J, leaving 18 bases between them. The CDR3 contains 16 residues. Germline CDR1 is KGHDR and CDR2 is SFDVKD. The CDR3 DNA reads as TGTGCCACCAGTGATCTGGACCAGGGGGGACATAACATTCAGTACTTC. The encoded protein is CATSDLDQGGHNIQYF.

This clonotype was found a few times. The J gene is TRBJ2-1, the V gene TRBV11-2; D is perhaps TRBD2 (6 bases). The germline V gene encodes CDR1 SGHAT and CDR2 FQNNGV. The V and J ends lost 2 bases and 9 bases respectively, with 20 bases between them. CDR3 length: 16 residues. The CDR3 DNA follows: TGTGCCAGCAGCTTATCGTCTACTAGCAGGAATGGTGAGCAGTTCTTC. Translation gives CASSLSSTSRNGEQFF.

This clonotype has a handful of counts. This chain uses TRBV7-9 with TRBJ2-5, with 8 nucleotides matching TRBD1. Per the germline V gene, CDR1 is SEHNR and CDR2 is FQNEAQ (reference sequence). V dropped 8 bases and J dropped 2; count of bases not matched to a gene: 1. This CDR3 has 12 amino acids. CDR3 loop: CASGQGQETQYF. As DNA, the CDR3 is TGTGCCAGCGGACAGGGACAAGAGACCCAGTACTTC.

This chain links TRBV28 with TRBJ2-4, with D possibly matching TRBD2 (6 bases). Per the germline V gene, CDR1 is MDHEN and CDR2 is SYDVKM. The CDR3 is 13 residues long. Trimming took off 7 bases at V and 7 bases at J, with 14 bases between the two ends. The CDR3 loop reads CASTPGLSNIQYF. CDR3 coding DNA: TGTGCCAGCACACCGGGACTCTCGAACATTCAGTACTTC.

The V gene is TRBV27, the J gene TRBJ2-1; 9 bases match TRBD2. CDR1 MNHEY and CDR2 SMNVEV come from the germline V gene (reference sequence). V was pared by 8 bases and J by 8 bases, with 16 bases of the junction left unmatched. This CDR3 contains 16 residues. The CDR3 loop is CASGKGWGGGAHEQFF. For the CDR3, the DNA is TGTGCCAGCGGAAAGGGTTGGGGCGGGGGGGCACATGAGCAGTTCTTC.

At least ten counts were recorded for this clonotype. The chain combines TRBV6-4 with TRBJ2-3; 12 nucleotides align to TRBD2. Trimming cost V 3 bases and J 3 bases; bases outside gene matches: 4. The CDR3 length is 16 residues. Germline assignment: CDR1 MRHNA and CDR2 SNTAGT. CDR3 residues: CASSDLAGGLTDTQYF. The DNA of the CDR3 is TGTGCCAGCAGTGATCTAGCGGGGGGGCTAACAGATACGCAGTATTTT.

The chain links TRBV2 to TRBJ2-7; 9 nucleotides align to TRBD2. Germline CDR1 reads SNHLY; CDR2 reads FYNNEI. The CDR3 runs 13 residues. The junction had 2 bases not matched to a gene; V was cut back by 4 bases and J by 4 bases. The CDR3 sequence is CASSALAGYEQYV. CDR3 nucleotides: TGTGCCAGCAGTGCGCTAGCGGGGTACGAGCAGTACGTC.

V usage is TRBV2 and J usage is TRBJ2-3, with TRBD1 matching 9 bases. Germline CDR1 SNHLY, CDR2 FYNNEI. J lost 9 bases, V lost 2 bases, and 18 bases had no gene match. The length of the CDR3 is 18 residues. CDR3 in amino acids: CASSEYGQGPFRRVTQYF. The CDR3 coding sequence is TGTGCCAGCAGTGAATACGGACAGGGGCCTTTTAGGCGAGTGACGCAGTATTTT.

This sequence joins TRBV27 and TRBJ2-5; D remains unclear. Germline V gene lookup returns CDR1 MNHEY and CDR2 SMNVEV (reference sequence). Deletions cut 1 base from V and 2 bases from J, with 14 bases between. CDR3 size: 16 residues. CDR3 bases: TGTGCCAGCAGTTTATATCCGGCAGGCCAGCAAGAGACCCAGTACTTC. Residues: CASSLYPAGQQETQYF.

This clonotype was observed at least ten times. This chain uses TRBV6-1 with TRBJ2-1; 8 nucleotides align to TRBD2. Germline V gene lookup returns CDR1 MNHNS and CDR2 SASEGT. V was clipped by 0 bases and J by 3 bases; unmatched bases: 4. This CDR3 contains 16 residues. The CDR3 DNA follows: TGTGCCAGCAGTGAAGCAGTCAGCGGGAGCTACAATGAGCAGTTCTTC. Translated: CASSEAVSGSYNEQFF.

There are many counts of this clonotype. The J gene is TRBJ1-1, the V gene TRBV29-1, with 7 nucleotides matching TRBD1. The CDR3 has 11 amino acids. The germline gives CDR1 SQVTM, CDR2 ANQGSEA. The CDR3 coding sequence is TGCACCGAGAATGGACAGGCAGAAGCTTTCTTT. Translated, it gives CTENGQAEAFF.

The chain has TRBV5-6 and TRBJ2-7; D not certain. The V end lost 5 bases, the J end lost 0 bases, and 18 bases lay between the germline ends. In germline, CDR1 is SGHDT, CDR2 YYEEEE. This CDR3 comprises 16 residues. The CDR3 DNA reads TGTGCCAGCAGGTTTAAGGGAACCCAAAGCTCCTACGAGCAGTACGTC. This codes for CASRFKGTQSSYEQYV.

This clonotype was recorded many times. V gene TRBV7-8 combines with J gene TRBJ2-1, with D possibly TRBD2 on 6 matching bases. Trimming stripped 7 bases from V and 0 bases from J, with 10 bases between. CDR3 length: 14 amino acids. Germline V gene sequence: CDR1 SGHVS, CDR2 FQNEAQ. The CDR3 DNA is TGTGCCAGCATCGAGACTAGCTCCTACAATGAGCAGTTCTTC. It yields the protein CASIETSSYNEQFF.

This clonotype was seen a few times. V and J are TRBV12-3 or TRBV12-4 and TRBJ1-6, with a weak D call TRBD1 (6 bases). This CDR3 spans 16 amino acids. V lost 5 bases to trimming and J lost 6 bases, with 17 bases between them. In nucleotides, the CDR3 is TGTGCCAGCAGTATCCTCGGGGGGGCCGTTAATTCACCCCTCCACTTT. This encodes CASSILGGAVNSPLHF.

The table lists this clonotype with a few counts. This chain uses TRBV20-1 with TRBJ2-2; possibly TRBD2 for D (6 bases). Trimming pared 3 bases from V and 3 bases from J, leaving 14 bases between. CDR1 is DFQATT, CDR2 SNEGSKA, per germline (reference sequence). The CDR3 runs 15 residues. CDR3 coding DNA: TGCAGTGCTAGGGACGGGACTTCCGACACCGGGGAGCTGTTTTTT. Amino acids: CSARDGTSDTGELFF.